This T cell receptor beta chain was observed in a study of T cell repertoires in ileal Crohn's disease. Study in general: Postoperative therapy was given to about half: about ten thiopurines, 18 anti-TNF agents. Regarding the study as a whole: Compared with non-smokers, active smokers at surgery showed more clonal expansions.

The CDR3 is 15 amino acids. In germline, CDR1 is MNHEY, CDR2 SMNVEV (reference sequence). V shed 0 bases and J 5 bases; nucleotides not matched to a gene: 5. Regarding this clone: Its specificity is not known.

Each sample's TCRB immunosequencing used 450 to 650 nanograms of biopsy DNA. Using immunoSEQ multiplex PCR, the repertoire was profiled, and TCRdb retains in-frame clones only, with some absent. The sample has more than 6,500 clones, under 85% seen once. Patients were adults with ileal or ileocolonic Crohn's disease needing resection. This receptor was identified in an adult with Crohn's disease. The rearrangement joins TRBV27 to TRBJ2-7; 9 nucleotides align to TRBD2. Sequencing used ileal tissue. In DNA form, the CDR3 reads TGTGCCAGCAGTTTATCTAGGCGGGGGGGGAACGAGCAGTACTTC. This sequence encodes CASSLSRRGGNEQYF.